This entry concerns a single TCR beta chain. Its antigen is undetermined. These data are taken from a study of cytotoxic CD8 clonotypes in ibrutinib-treated CLL. Across the study: Following a median around 13 months of treatment, with a range of 6 to 36, response samples were taken. Overall study results and limits: Baseline clonality was higher than in age-matched healthy donors and moved in step with circulating CD8+ T-cell counts. Clonality rose at ibrutinib response, held steady in sustained remission, and fell toward baseline at progression.

Cryopreserved PBMCs were the source of 1.5 to 2.5 micrograms of genomic DNA, which went to TCR beta libraries. The method was immunoSEQ multiplex PCR; TCRdb's version includes in-frame clones alone and lacks a portion of them. The sample holds about 140,000 clones, 60% to 85% seen once. The sample was PBMCs, taken after 12 months of ibrutinib treatment. The source is a human donor with chronic lymphocytic leukemia.

The CDR3 DNA is TGCGCCAGCAGCTTGGCCGTTTCATTAACGGGGACAGGGTCTAACGGGGAGCTGTTTTTT. Its translation is CASSLAVSLTGTGSNGELFF. This chain connects TRBV5-1 to TRBJ2-2; 9 nucleotides line up with TRBD1. Germline loops: CDR1 SGHRS, CDR2 YFSETQ. This CDR3 comprises 20 residues. V gave up 0 bases and J gave up 7 bases; unmatched junction bases: 19.